This T cell receptor (beta chain) was identified in a study of Ad26.COV2.S vaccination and SARS-CoV-2 variants (dated by TCRdb to the early 2020s). At the level of the whole study: Donors in the vaccine arm were drawn from COV1001, a phase I-IIa trial of Ad26.COV2.S in healthy adults that was multicentre, randomized, double-blind and placebo-controlled. A total of 32 samples were included in the TCR-sequenced set, comprising 19 Ad26.COV2.S vaccine recipients, 5 placebo recipients and 8 SARS-CoV-2 convalescent individuals. TCRbeta repertoire sequencing was used to assess the specificity and breadth of SARS-CoV-2-reactive T cell receptors after Ad26.COV2.S vaccination. Ad26.COV2.S was given intramuscularly at 5x10^10 or 1x10^11 viral particles, as a single shot or as two shots 56 days apart. Throughout the experiments and outcome assessment, investigators stayed blinded to trial group allocation. Participants in the trial were split at random into five groups of five each, receiving low-dose or high-dose Ad26.COV2.S once or twice, or else placebo on both occasions. Points the paper makes about the study in general: Comparable non-spike TCR breadth was observed between vaccine and placebo recipients, consistent with only spike being contained in the vaccine. Substantial breadth of spike-specific CD8+ and CD4+ T cell responses was reported after vaccination. Compared with placebo recipients, Ad26.COV2.S recipients showed higher spike-specific TCR breadth (P = 0.0014). The study lacked the statistical power to compare responses across vaccine doses or regimens. The authors noted that the TCR breadth and depth analyses may have underestimated total T cell responses.

The treatment or condition label corresponds to: about 20 received Ad26.COV2.S at low or high dose, single or two shots; 5 received placebo; per-sample allocation not given. For vaccine and placebo recipients, repertoires were sequenced using samples collected on day 63 after the first injection. Between 29 July and 7 August 2020, Cohort 1b enrolled some 25 adults aged 18-55 years at one site in Boston, USA. As a vaccine, Ad26.COV2.S was a replication-incompetent adenovirus type 26 vector that expressed a prefusion-stabilized SARS-CoV-2 spike protein derived from the original Wuhan strain. The immunoSEQ Assay was used to sequence TCRbeta CDR3 regions. After extraction, genomic DNA underwent amplification by bias-controlled multiplex PCR, followed by high-throughput sequencing. Concerning the study's data processing: Collapsing and filtering of sequences were performed to quantify the absolute abundance of each unique TCRbeta CDR3 region. Usable DNA was measured by amplifying reference genes present in all nucleated cells, and TCRbeta template counts were normalized to that usable DNA to estimate T cell fraction. Repertoire TCRs were annotated as SARS-CoV-2-specific when V gene, CDR3 amino acid sequence and J gene were exactly matched to a known reactive TCR set. The reference SARS-CoV-2 TCR set was derived from MIRA and filtered for enrichment in COVID-19-positive ImmuneCODE repertoires, a step that removed public or cross-reactive TCRs. Using the MIRA antigens, annotated TCRs were further analysed by specific ORF or by position within an ORF. Breadth was defined as annotated unique rearrangements over total unique productive rearrangements; depth was the summed frequency of those rearrangements. Two-sided Wilcoxon rank-sum tests were applied when comparing TCR breadth between groups. The source is immuneACCESS, and TCRdb retained only in-frame sequences with V and J called. Part of the clones is not carried over; for the studies checked, unresolved V genes explain less than half of this, and the remainder is unexplained. Clonal size and the V and J genes are those of that table, whereas D and trimming came from the DNA. Within this sample are roughly 500,000 clones, with approximately 90% of them counted one time only. 9.5% to 15% of the sample is held by the ten biggest clonotypes.

As concerns this clone: Its specific antigen is unknown. It has no much larger one-base neighbor in the sample; base qualities were not kept.

This TCR was sampled from a person between 18 and 65 years old who received the Ad26.COV2.S COVID-19 vaccine or a placebo. Here the sequenced sample was peripheral blood, taken in a trial of Ad26.COV2.S vaccine versus placebo.

The CDR3 region: CASRASGSYEQYF. The bases read TGTGCCAGTAGAGCTAGCGGATCCTACGAGCAGTACTTC. This chain joins TRBV19 to TRBJ2-7; 7 nucleotides in the junction match TRBD2. Clipping removes 6 bases from V and 1 base from J, with 3 as the unmatched junction base count. From the cysteine up to the phenylalanine, the CDR3 has a length of 13 residues. Just CDR3 DNA is preserved here, 39 bases in frame from base 1. Per the germline V gene (reference sequence), LNHDA is the CDR1 and SQIVND is the CDR2. Here the CDR3 is joined to the reference TRBV19 and TRBJ2-7 genes, and the full variable domain is: DGGITQSPKYLFRKEGQNVTLSCEQNLNHDAMYWYRQDPGQGLRLIYYSQIVNDFQKGDIAEGYSVSREKKESFPLTVTSAQKNPTAFYLCASRASGSYEQYFGPGTRLTVT.